The 10 T cell receptor beta chains in this list originate from one sample, sequenced in a study of T cells in tuberculosis. Method: immunoSEQ multiplex PCR; TCRdb's copy keeps in-frame clones and lacks some. Of around 38,000 clones listed, roughly 92% are singletons. Sequencing used PBMCs. The receptors originated from a donor between 10 and 35 years old with latent tuberculosis or without tuberculosis infection.

CDR3 sequence: CASSFLGQGRSPLHF. CDR3 DNA sequence: TGTGCCAGCAGTTTTCTTGGACAGGGTCGATCACCCCTCCACTTT. The chain employs TRBV27 and TRBJ1-6; TRBD1 aligns across 8 bases. CDR1 MNHEY and CDR2 SMNVEV come from the germline V gene (reference sequence). With V trimmed by 3 bases and J by 10 bases, 8 bases remained unmatched. The CDR3 contains 15 residues.

The chain links TRBV7-6 to TRBJ2-7; 8 bases fit TRBD1. Trimming cost V 5 bases and J 0 bases; bases outside gene matches: 12. The CDR3 is 17 amino acids. Germline-derived CDR1 and CDR2 are SGHVS and FNYEAQ. This CDR3 is CASSPRPGGTGSYEQYF. In DNA, the CDR3 is TGTGCCAGCAGCCCACGCCCTGGGGGGACAGGCTCCTACGAGCAGTACTTC.

The chain is built from TRBV10-3 and TRBJ1-1; 8 bases agree with TRBD1. The germline V gene has CDR1 ENHRY and CDR2 SYGVKD. The CDR3 totals 13 residues. Trimming cost V 2 bases and J 7 bases; bases outside gene matches: 3. CDR3 in DNA: TGTGCCATCAGTGAGGGACAGGGTCTTGAAGCTTTCTTT. This sequence encodes CAISEGQGLEAFF.

V usage is TRBV30 and J usage is TRBJ1-2; 7 bases fit TRBD1. This CDR3 contains 11 residues. The germline CDR1 and CDR2 sequences are GTSNPN and SVGIG (reference sequence). Trimming cost V 2 bases and J 10 bases; bases outside gene matches: 4. CDR3 sequence reads: CAWSPGTVYTF. The DNA for the CDR3 is TGTGCCTGGAGTCCCGGGACAGTCTACACCTTC.

The rearrangement uses TRBV7-2 and TRBJ2-1; D not resolved. V gave up 5 bases and J gave up 3 bases, with 11 bases separating them. There are 14 residues in the CDR3. Germline-derived CDR1 and CDR2 are SGHTA and FQGNSA. The DNA for the CDR3 is TGTGCCAGCAGCACCCGTTCCGGCTACAATGAGCAGTTCTTC. Amino acid sequence: CASSTRSGYNEQFF.

The rearrangement links TRBV2 to TRBJ1-2, with a weak D call TRBD1 (5 bases). Looked up from germline, CDR1 is SNHLY and CDR2 is FYNNEI. Between the trimmed V and J ends, which lost 4 bases and 6 bases, there was a span of 12 bases. This CDR3 has 13 residues. The CDR3: CASSGAGVDGYTF. CDR3 coding DNA: TGTGCCAGCAGTGGGGCGGGGGTGGATGGCTACACCTTC.

This chain joins TRBV2 and TRBJ2-3; D is uncertain. V lost 3 bases and J lost 2, with 12 bases in between. This CDR3 has 15 residues. Germline CDR1 SNHLY, CDR2 FYNNEI. CDR3 DNA: TGTGCCAGCAGTGATTTAGCCTCATCCACAGATACGCAGTATTTT. Protein: CASSDLASSTDTQYF.

The chain has TRBV27 and TRBJ1-6, with D possibly being TRBD1 (5 bases). V was trimmed by 3 bases and J by 0 bases, leaving 15 bases between them. CDR3 size: 18 residues. CDR1 MNHEY and CDR2 SMNVEV come from the germline V gene (reference sequence). The CDR3 DNA reads as TGTGCCAGCAGTTTCGAAGGGGTGGTGGGCTCCTATAATTCACCCCTCCACTTT. Amino acids: CASSFEGVVGSYNSPLHF.

This chain joins TRBV11-2 and TRBJ1-4, with 7 bases identical to TRBD1. Germline CDR1 is SGHAT and CDR2 is FQNNGV. The CDR3 spans 14 residues. With V trimmed by 6 bases and J by 4 bases, 5 bases remained unmatched. The CDR3 here is CASRGGQHNEKLFF. DNA for the CDR3: TGTGCCAGCAGGGGGGGACAGCATAATGAAAAACTGTTTTTT.

The V call is TRBV7-9, the J call TRBJ1-5, with a weak D call TRBD1 (6 bases). This CDR3 has 13 amino acids. With 1 base removed from V and 11 bases from J, the gap between germline ends came to 12 bases. Germline-derived CDR1 and CDR2 are SEHNR and FQNEAQ (reference sequence). Here the CDR3 reads CASSLGRGGAQHF. The CDR3 nucleotides read TGTGCCAGCAGCTTAGGGAGGGGGGGAGCCCAGCATTTT.